These 17 T cell receptor beta chains originate from one sample sequenced in a study of Ad26.COV2.S vaccination and SARS-CoV-2 variants. As to treatment: 15 to 20 received Ad26.COV2.S at low or high dose, single or two shots; several received placebo; per-sample allocation not given. Sample collection was performed on day 63 after the first vaccine or placebo injection. TCRdb's copy holds only in-frame clones and misses some; the assay was immunoSEQ multiplex PCR. This table holds more than 300,000 clones, around four fifths found once. The sample consisted of peripheral blood, taken in a trial of Ad26.COV2.S vaccine versus placebo. All receptors come from a person aged 18-60 years who received the Ad26.COV2.S COVID-19 vaccine or a placebo.

The chain is built from TRBV5-5 and TRBJ1-1; D gene unclear. V lost 4 bases, J lost 3 bases, and 10 bases lay in between. Per the germline V gene, CDR1 is SGHKS and CDR2 is YYEKEE (reference sequence). The CDR3 spans 13 residues. The CDR3 protein is CASSANSYTEAFF. The CDR3 DNA is TGTGCCAGCAGCGCTAACTCGTACACTGAAGCTTTCTTT.

The genes are TRBV5-1 and TRBJ1-2; no firm D call. From germline, CDR1 is SGHRS and CDR2 YFSETQ. V was pared by 0 bases and J by 2 bases, with 11 bases between. The CDR3 spans 15 residues. The CDR3 bases are TGCGCCAGCAGCTTGGCCGGGCTATCCAACTATGGCTACACCTTC. This sequence encodes CASSLAGLSNYGYTF.

The chain joins TRBV6-6 to TRBJ2-1; 9 bases fit TRBD2. The junction had 19 bases not matched to a gene; V was cut back by 6 bases and J by 7 bases. This CDR3 has 18 residues. Germline V gene sequence: CDR1 MNHNY, CDR2 SVGAGI (reference sequence). The CDR3 is CASSRTPITSGRRNEQFF. CDR3 coding DNA: TGTGCCAGCAGCCGAACTCCCATAACTAGCGGGCGTAGGAATGAGCAGTTCTTC.

J is TRBJ1-4 and V is TRBV5-4; TRBD1 aligns across 8 bases. The germline V gene has CDR1 SGHNT and CDR2 YYREEE (reference sequence). Trimming removed 3 bases from V and 8 bases from J; junction bases left unmatched: 12. This CDR3 has 16 amino acids. CDR3 residues: CASSYGQGPQGEKLFF. Here the CDR3 DNA reads TGTGCCAGCAGCTACGGACAGGGCCCTCAGGGAGAAAAACTGTTTTTT. The full variable domain, in which reference TRBV5-4 and TRBJ1-4 provide the parts outside the CDR3, is ETGVTQSPTHLIKTRGQQVTLRCSSQSGHNTVSWYQQALGQGPQFIFQYYREEENGRGNFPPRFSGLQFPNYSSELNVNALELDDSALYLCASSYGQGPQGEKLFFGSGTQLSVL.

The chain is built from TRBV5-6 and TRBJ2-2; D gene ambiguous. Trimming pared 6 bases from V and 0 bases from J, leaving 18 bases between. The length of the CDR3 is 17 residues. The germline V gene encodes CDR1 SGHDT and CDR2 YYEEEE. The CDR3 spells CASIDHWVTPNTGELFF. DNA of the CDR3: TGTGCCAGCATCGACCATTGGGTGACGCCGAACACCGGGGAGCTGTTTTTT.

This rearrangement joins TRBV7-2 to TRBJ2-1; TRBD2 matches at 7 bases. CDR3 length: 15 residues. Per the germline V gene, CDR1 is SGHTA and CDR2 is FQGNSA. The junction had 10 bases not matched to a gene; V was cut back by 2 bases and J by 9 bases. The CDR3 is CASSLRAGSGGEQFF. CDR3 bases: TGTGCCAGCAGCTTAAGAGCGGGGTCTGGGGGTGAGCAGTTCTTC. The full variable domain, in which reference TRBV7-2 and TRBJ2-1 provide the parts outside the CDR3, is GAGVSQSPSNKVTEKGKDVELRCDPISGHTALYWYRQSLGQGLEFLIYFQGNSAPDKSGLPSDRFSAERTGGSVSTLTIQRTQQEDSAVYLCASSLRAGSGGEQFFGPGTRLTVL.

Of note for this clone: Mismatch with germline at one junction end may stem from a read error. This sequence joins TRBV9 and TRBJ1-2; maybe TRBD1 (5 bases). This CDR3 is built from 11 residues. Per germline, CDR1 SGDLS and CDR2 YYNGEE. CDR3 amino acids: CASSVLRGLAF. As DNA, the CDR3 is TGTGCCAGCAGCGTTTTAAGGGGCCTGGCCTTC.

The chain links TRBV7-9 to TRBJ1-4; D ambiguous. The CDR3 has 16 amino acids. In germline, CDR1 is SEHNR, CDR2 FQNEAQ (reference sequence). Trimming took off 1 base at V and 0 bases at J, with 9 bases between the two ends. CDR3 nucleotides: TGTGCCAGCAGCTTAGGGTTACAGACAACTAATGAAAAACTGTTTTTT. This encodes CASSLGLQTTNEKLFF.

The chain links TRBV6-6 to TRBJ2-1; 8 nucleotides align to TRBD1. Losses at the gene ends were 6 bases for V and 7 bases for J; bases not matched to a gene: 11. The CDR3 has 15 amino acids. CDR1 and CDR2 (germline): MNHNY, SVGAGI (reference sequence). This chain's CDR3 is CASSAGQGRRNEQFF. CDR3 nucleotide sequence: TGTGCCAGCAGCGCCGGACAGGGAAGGAGGAATGAGCAGTTCTTC.

The chain combines TRBV7-6 with TRBJ1-3; 7 bases fit TRBD1. From germline, CDR1 is SGHVS and CDR2 FNYEAQ. This CDR3 has 15 residues. The J segment lost 3 bases and the V segment lost 4 bases, leaving 6 bases of the junction unmatched. The chain's CDR3 is CASSSKGGGGNTIYF. Written as DNA, the CDR3 is TGTGCCAGCAGCTCAAAAGGGGGCGGTGGAAACACCATATATTTT.

CDR3 in DNA: TGTGCCAGCAGTCCAATGGGGTTCCCTGAAGCTTTCTTT. Protein product: CASSPMGFPEAFF. The V and J genes are TRBV28 and TRBJ1-1, with D uncertain. The CDR3 contains 13 residues. V shed 5 bases and J shed 6 bases, with 13 bases lying between them. CDR1 MDHEN and CDR2 SYDVKM come from the germline V gene.

The V call is TRBV9, the J call TRBJ2-6; D unclear. The CDR3 length is 13 residues. CDR1 and CDR2 from the germline V gene are SGDLS and YYNGEE. Trimming cost V 0 bases and J 2 bases, with 0 bases left between them. The CDR3 loop is CASSVAGANVLTF. Written as DNA, the CDR3 is TGTGCCAGCAGCGTAGCTGGGGCCAACGTCCTGACTTTC.

The chain couples TRBV6-2 or TRBV6-3 to TRBJ2-7, with TRBD1 as a possible D gene (5 bases). CDR3 length equals 11 residues. In germline, CDR1 is MNHEY, CDR2 SVGEGT. V lost 5 bases, J lost 3 bases, and 5 bases lay in between. CDR3: CASSDSYEQYF. The CDR3 DNA is TGTGCCAGCAGTGACAGCTACGAGCAGTACTTC.

The rearrangement links TRBV2 to TRBJ1-6; D call uncertain. Trimming removed 7 bases at V and 10 bases at J, with 11 bases between. Germline V gene sequence: CDR1 SNHLY, CDR2 FYNNEI. This CDR3 is 12 amino acids long. In DNA form, the CDR3 reads TGTGCCAGCAATTTGGTATGGTCACCCCTCCACTTT. As protein: CASNLVWSPLHF.

The CDR3 coding sequence is TGTGCCAGCAATAAAGGCCGGGATCAGCCCCAGCATTTT. Encoded protein: CASNKGRDQPQHF. The J gene is TRBJ1-5, the V gene TRBV28; D ambiguous. Germline CDR1 MDHEN, CDR2 SYDVKM. Deletions cut 7 bases from V and 5 bases from J, with 12 bases between. This CDR3 contains 13 residues.

The chain employs TRBV18 and TRBJ2-3; 12 bases are shared with TRBD2. The CDR3 covers 16 residues. Losses at the gene ends were 4 bases for V and 2 bases for J; bases not matched to a gene: 4. Germline V gene lookup returns CDR1 KGHSH and CDR2 LQKENI. The CDR3 DNA is TGTGCCAGCTCACACGGACTAGCGGGGACCACAGATACGCAGTATTTT. Translation: CASSHGLAGTTDTQYF.

The V call is TRBV7-8, the J call TRBJ2-5, with a tentative D call TRBD1 (6 bases). With 3 bases removed from V and 5 bases from J, the gap between germline ends came to 19 bases. Germline-derived CDR1 and CDR2 are SGHVS and FQNEAQ. This CDR3 spans 16 amino acids. In nucleotides, the CDR3 is TGTGCCAGCAGCTTGGGGACCAGGGGTATTAGGGAGACCCAGTACTTC. This encodes CASSLGTRGIRETQYF.